The 26 T cell receptor beta chains listed next were all sequenced from one sample in a study of blood T cell repertoires in COVID-19. Profiling relied on immunoSEQ multiplex PCR, and the TCRdb table lists in-frame clones only, not all of them. The data contain 250,000 to 300,000 clones, almost 90% of them singletons. The source material was peripheral blood. The receptors were gathered from an older woman with COVID-19, enrolled during active disease.

V gene TRBV7-2 combines with J gene TRBJ1-5, with D maybe TRBD1 (5 bases). Germline loops: CDR1 SGHTA, CDR2 FQGNSA. Deletions cut 5 bases from V and 0 bases from J, with 11 bases between. CDR3 length equals 15 residues. The CDR3 spells CASSPGSDSNQPQHF. DNA for the CDR3: TGTGCCAGCAGCCCAGGGTCAGATAGCAATCAGCCCCAGCATTTT.

This chain joins TRBV5-6 and TRBJ2-3; 9 bases match TRBD2. The germline CDR1 and CDR2 sequences are SGHDT and YYEEEE. CDR3 size: 15 residues. Losses at the gene ends were 4 bases for V and 1 base for J; bases not matched to a gene: 4. DNA for the CDR3: TGTGCCAGCAGCGGGGCTAGCGGGGGCACAGATACGCAGTATTTT. It specifies CASSGASGGTDTQYF. Together with reference TRBV5-6 and TRBJ2-3, the CDR3 gives the full variable domain: DAGVTQSPTHLIKTRGQQVTLRCSPKSGHDTVSWYQQALGQGPQFIFQYYEEEERQRGNFPDRFSGHQFPNYSSELNVNALLLGDSALYLCASSGASGGTDTQYFGPGTRLTVL.

This chain uses TRBV4-1 with TRBJ1-2, with 8 bases aligning to TRBD1. The CDR3 is 17 residues long. J was trimmed by 4 bases and V by 1 base; bases with no gene match: 11. Germline CDR1 and CDR2: MGHRA and YSYEKL. CDR3 nucleotide sequence: TGCGCCAGCAGCCAAGCGCAGGGGGCAGGGTCTAGCTATGGCTACACCTTC. This encodes CASSQAQGAGSSYGYTF.

In regard to this clone: Other DNA sequences within the sample encode an identical CDR3. The chain is built from TRBV5-8 and TRBJ1-5, with TRBD1 matching over 9 bases. The CDR3 length is 15 residues. Germline CDR1 reads SGHTS; CDR2 reads YDEGEE. The V gene end was trimmed by 4 bases and the J gene end by 1 base; junction bases not matched to a gene: 3. The CDR3 DNA reads as TGTGCCAGCAGCCCAGGACAGGGGAGCAATCAGCCCCAGCATTTT. As protein: CASSPGQGSNQPQHF.

V gene TRBV5-5 combines with J gene TRBJ1-3; TRBD1 agrees at 10 bases. The CDR3 is 17 residues long. After removal of 4 bases from V and 0 bases from J, the junction contained 7 bases not matched to a gene. CDR1 is SGHKS and CDR2 is YYEKEE in the germline V gene (reference sequence). DNA for the CDR3: TGTGCCAGCAGCCCACCGACAGGGGGCATCTCTGGAAACACCATATATTTT. Its translation: CASSPPTGGISGNTIYF.

The genes are TRBV29-1 and TRBJ1-1; D is uncertain. This CDR3 is 12 amino acids long. Germline V lookup: CDR1 SQVTM, CDR2 ANQGSEA. V shed 7 bases and J shed 2 bases, with 11 bases lying between them. CDR3 coding DNA: TGCAGCGGAGGGTACGTCAACACTGAAGCTTTCTTT. Translated: CSGGYVNTEAFF.

V and J are TRBV5-1 and TRBJ1-4; D perhaps matches TRBD1 (5 bases). The CDR3 has 15 amino acids. V was trimmed by 5 bases and J by 0 bases, leaving 11 bases between them. Germline CDR1 is SGHRS and CDR2 is YFSETQ. The CDR3 sequence is CASSSGSATNEKLFF. The CDR3 nucleotides are TGCGCCAGCAGTTCAGGGTCCGCAACTAATGAAAAACTGTTTTTT. Full variable domain (remainder filled in from reference TRBV5-1 and TRBJ1-4): KAGVTQTPRYLIKTRGQQVTLSCSPISGHRSVSWYQQTPGQGLQFLFEYFSETQRNKGNFPGRFSGRQFSNSRSEMNVSTLELGDSALYLCASSSGSATNEKLFFGSGTQLSVL.

The chain uses TRBV5-5 and TRBJ2-2; 7 nucleotides line up with TRBD1. The CDR3 runs 15 residues. Germline trimming cut 5 bases from V and 0 bases from J; bases unmatched to any gene: 4. In germline, CDR1 is SGHKS, CDR2 YYEKEE (reference sequence). CDR3 nucleotides: TGTGCCAGCAGTACTCAGGGGGCGAACACCGGGGAGCTGTTTTTT. Amino acids: CASSTQGANTGELFF.

V is TRBV18 and J is TRBJ1-3, with 7 bases aligning to TRBD1. Germline CDR1 KGHSH, CDR2 LQKENI. The CDR3 is made up of 15 amino acids. The V and J ends lost 2 bases and 6 bases, in that order; junction bases with no gene match: 7. The CDR3 here is CASSPRAGTENTIYF. CDR3 coding DNA: TGTGCCAGCTCACCAAGGGCCGGGACAGAAAACACCATATATTTT.

V gene TRBV10-3 combines with J gene TRBJ2-5, with 7 bases matching TRBD1. The trim removed 6 bases at V and 0 bases at J, leaving 4 bases unmatched. CDR3 length equals 14 residues. From germline, CDR1 is ENHRY and CDR2 SYGVKD. The DNA for the CDR3 is TGTGCCATCAGACCGGACAGGAACCAAGAGACCCAGTACTTC. Translated, it gives CAIRPDRNQETQYF.

The CDR3 region is CASSFRSGSSGPLHF. The CDR3 bases are TGTGCCAGCAGCTTCCGATCAGGGTCCAGTGGGCCCCTCCACTTT. The J gene is TRBJ1-6, the V gene TRBV7-9; the D gene is possibly TRBD1 (5 bases). CDR1 and CDR2 from the germline V gene are SEHNR and FQNEAQ (reference sequence). This CDR3 has 15 amino acids. V gave up 3 bases and J gave up 13 bases, with 19 bases separating them.

The rearrangement links TRBV6-5 to TRBJ2-2; TRBD2 aligns across 12 bases. The CDR3 covers 15 residues. Germline CDR1 is MNHEY and CDR2 is SVGAGI. The junction had 0 bases not matched to a gene; V was cut back by 2 bases and J by 5 bases. Here the CDR3 DNA reads TGTGCCAGCAGTTACGGACTAGCGGGAACCGGGGAGCTGTTTTTT. Protein sequence: CASSYGLAGTGELFF.

The CDR3 is CASSYQGWEKLFF. CDR3 nucleotide sequence: TGTGCCAGCAGTTATCAGGGCTGGGAAAAACTGTTTTTT. The chain links TRBV27 to TRBJ1-4; tentative D call: TRBD1 (5 bases). The CDR3 spans 13 residues. Germline-derived CDR1 and CDR2 are MNHEY and SMNVEV (reference sequence). The V and J ends lost 4 bases and 8 bases respectively, with 11 bases between them.

V and J are TRBV6-5 and TRBJ1-2; 7 nucleotides match TRBD1. Trimming at V came to 2 bases and at J to 4 bases, leaving 7 bases not matched to a gene. This CDR3 comprises 15 residues. Germline V gene lookup returns CDR1 MNHEY and CDR2 SVGAGI. The CDR3 coding sequence is TGTGCCAGCAGTTACCGGACAGGCCGGGCCTATGGCTACACCTTC. This encodes CASSYRTGRAYGYTF.

V gene TRBV12-3 or TRBV12-4 combines with J gene TRBJ1-2, with 7 positions matching TRBD1. There are 13 residues in the CDR3. J was trimmed by 1 base and V by 7 bases; bases with no gene match: 3. The CDR3 loop reads CASIRQGNYGYTF. The CDR3 region has the DNA TGTGCCAGCATCCGACAGGGTAACTATGGCTACACCTTC.

This chain links TRBV7-9 with TRBJ1-1, with D possibly matching TRBD1 (6 bases). The germline V gene encodes CDR1 SEHNR and CDR2 FQNEAQ (reference sequence). Trimming removed 5 bases from V and 4 bases from J, with 17 bases in between. CDR3 length: 15 residues. The CDR3 DNA reads as TGTGCCAGCAGCCCACAGGGTGGTATTGGCACTGAAGCTTTCTTT. The encoded protein is CASSPQGGIGTEAFF.

This clone was seen only once. The chain combines TRBV6-5 with TRBJ1-5; the D gene is possibly TRBD1 (5 bases). The CDR3 spans 14 residues. The ends were cut back, 6 bases at V and 6 bases at J, with 15 bases in the middle. Germline assignment: CDR1 MNHEY and CDR2 SVGAGI. The CDR3 DNA reads TGTGCCAGCAGAAGAACTCAGGGTCGTCAGCCCCAGCATTTT. Amino acids: CASRRTQGRQPQHF.

V and J are TRBV7-2 and TRBJ2-6; 8 bases agree with TRBD2. With 4 bases clipped from V and 0 bases from J, the junction kept 11 bases outside the gene matches. Per the germline V gene, CDR1 is SGHTA and CDR2 is FQGNSA. The CDR3 totals 19 residues. The CDR3 here is CASSSGRGVISSGANVLTF. In DNA form, the CDR3 reads TGTGCCAGCAGCTCGGGGCGGGGGGTTATTAGCTCTGGGGCCAACGTCCTGACTTTC.

The chain has TRBV30 and TRBJ1-2; a possible D gene is TRBD1 (5 bases). Trimming removed 0 bases from V and 7 bases from J, with 9 bases in between. CDR3 length equals 12 residues. In germline, CDR1 is GTSNPN, CDR2 SVGIG (reference sequence). DNA for the CDR3: TGTGCCTGGAGTGTTGGGACTAGTGGCTACACCTTC. Amino acid sequence: CAWSVGTSGYTF.

The chain couples TRBV6-5 to TRBJ1-2; D unclear. The CDR3 extends over 14 amino acids. The germline CDR1 and CDR2 sequences are MNHEY and SVGAGI. V lost 7 bases and J lost 4, with 16 bases in between. The CDR3 sequence: CASKVSAGSYGYTF. The CDR3, as DNA: TGTGCCAGCAAAGTTTCGGCAGGCAGCTATGGCTACACCTTC.

V gene TRBV11-2 combines with J gene TRBJ2-6; D remains ambiguous. Germline V lookup: CDR1 SGHAT, CDR2 FQNNGV. The CDR3 has 16 residues. V gave up 3 bases and J gave up 0 bases, with 9 bases separating them. The CDR3 DNA sequence: TGTGCCAGCAGCTTTGGAGCTTTCTCTGGGGCCAACGTCCTGACTTTC. Translation: CASSFGAFSGANVLTF.

The chain joins TRBV19 to TRBJ2-7; no firm D call. V dropped 6 bases and J dropped 1 base, with 10 bases sitting between them. CDR1 and CDR2 from the germline V gene are LNHDA and SQIVND (reference sequence). The CDR3 consists of 13 residues. The CDR3 sequence: CASRGTRSYEQYF. Here the CDR3 DNA reads TGTGCCAGTAGGGGCACACGATCCTACGAGCAGTACTTC.

A few counts support this clone. The chain uses TRBV19 and TRBJ1-5; 7 bases line up with TRBD1. V lost 4 bases, J lost 4 bases, and 7 bases stayed unmatched. Germline CDR1 and CDR2: LNHDA and SQIVND (reference sequence). The CDR3 spans 15 residues. The CDR3, as DNA: TGTGCCAGTAGTAAGCTGCGACAGGGAAATCAGCCCCAGCATTTT. Its protein product is CASSKLRQGNQPQHF.

The chain recombines TRBV4-2 with TRBJ1-1, with 8 bases fitting TRBD1. V was pared by 0 bases and J by 4 bases, with 4 bases of the junction left unmatched. Germline V CDR1 and CDR2: LGHNA, YNFKEQ. CDR3 length: 15 amino acids. In nucleotides, the CDR3 is TGTGCCAGCAGCCAAGATGACAGGGGAGGCACTGAAGCTTTCTTT. Residues: CASSQDDRGGTEAFF.

This clone was seen more than once but under ten times. The J gene is TRBJ1-5, the V gene TRBV21-1. TRBV21-1 is a recognized pseudogene. CDR3 length: 12 amino acids. CDR3 residues: CATKDLDQPQHF. CDR3 bases: TGTGCCACCAAAGACTTGGATCAGCCCCAGCATTTT.

The gene calls are TRBV19 and TRBJ1-5; the D is unclear. CDR1 and CDR2 from the germline V gene are LNHDA and SQIVND (reference sequence). V was clipped by 3 bases and J by 1 base, with 10 bases between them. This CDR3 is 15 amino acids long. In DNA form, the CDR3 reads TGTGCCAGTAGTATTTCCGGGGTGAGCAATCAGCCCCAGCATTTT. This sequence encodes CASSISGVSNQPQHF.